This TCR beta chain was sequenced for a study of vaccination and CD4 T cells after COVID-19. Turning to the study itself: The post-vaccine samples came a median 72 days after dose two (range 14 to 241). Regarding the study as a whole: Although the median of SARS-CoV-2-reactive clonotypes rose from around 19 to 38, the change was not significant.

An Oncomine TCR Beta short-read assay was used to sequence the DNA from cultured CD4+ T cells. CD4+ T cells were cultured, and genomic DNA was extracted from them. MiXCR, applied by TCRdb to the PCR reads, yields one record per CDR3 protein. The sample holds under 15,000 distinct CDR3 sequences; 36% are singletons and the top ten take about a sixth. Germline V gene lookup returns CDR1 MNHNS and CDR2 SASEGT. There are 14 residues in the CDR3. V gave up 6 bases and J gave up 3 bases, with 15 bases separating them. Sample treatment: approximately nine-day PBMC culture with coronavirus spike peptide pools or control peptides (ViraFEST assay). As for this clonotype: The antigen is undetermined.

The receptor's source is a human donor with COVID-19. The genes are TRBV6-1 and TRBJ2-7; perhaps TRBD1 as D (6 bases). The specimen was cultured CD4+ T cells from blood. The CDR3: CASRDPGQGYEQYF. DNA of the CDR3: TGTGCCAGCAGAGACCCGGGACAAGGCTACGAGCAGTACTTC.